The entry below describes one TCR beta chain. This record belongs to a study of shared clonotypes between healthy human individuals. A deep-level run was used for the assay. Each subset's genomic DNA was split evenly across several immunoSEQ plates. Replicate PCRs from sorted subsets contained roughly 220 ng DNA, which is 30,000 to 35,000 T cell genomes. Sequenced by immunoSEQ multiplex PCR; TCRdb stores in-frame clones only, minus some. This table has about 2,500,000 clones, approximately 94% appearing once. CDR1 and CDR2 from the germline V gene are MNHNY and SVGAGI (reference sequence). This CDR3 spans 15 amino acids. V lost 5 bases, J lost 6 bases, and 3 bases stayed unmatched.

The rearrangement links TRBV6-6 to TRBJ1-6; 11 nucleotides match TRBD1. The material sequenced was naive CD4+ T cells sorted from blood. The subset is: CD45RA+ positively selected. This TCR derives from a man aged 18 to 29 in good health. The CDR3 DNA is TGTGCCAGCAGTGGACAGGGGGCCGGTAATTCACCCCTCCACTTT. It codes for CASSGQGAGNSPLHF.